One sample yielded the 19 T cell receptor beta chains listed below, sequenced in a study of cytomegalovirus exposure and HLA in healthy donors. TCRdb's copy holds only in-frame clones and misses some; the assay was immunoSEQ multiplex PCR. This table has 300,000 to 350,000 clones, roughly 88% appearing once. Sequencing input: PBMCs. These receptors were collected from a man aged 25 to 45 in good health and CMV-seronegative.

The rearrangement joins TRBV4-1 to TRBJ2-2; 7 bases agree with TRBD1. This CDR3 has 20 amino acids. The germline V gene encodes CDR1 MGHRA and CDR2 YSYEKL. V shed 0 bases and J 4 bases; nucleotides not matched to a gene: 17. CDR3 nucleotide sequence: TGCGCCAGCAGCCAAGATCTAATAGGGCGACAGGGAACGGGCACCGGGGAGCTGTTTTTT. Translating it yields CASSQDLIGRQGTGTGELFF.

This chain joins TRBV4-3 and TRBJ1-3; D may be TRBD1 (6 bases). The CDR3 covers 15 residues. Trimming shortened V by 2 bases and J by 3 bases, and 11 bases separated the two germline ends. Germline values: CDR1 LGHNA, CDR2 YSLEER. The CDR3 DNA reads TGCGCCAGCAGCCAACACGGGACACTTGGAAACACCATATATTTT. It translates to CASSQHGTLGNTIYF.

V gene TRBV7-8 combines with J gene TRBJ2-3; 10 positions match TRBD2. CDR1 and CDR2 (germline): SGHVS, FQNEAQ. With 6 bases clipped from V and 1 base from J, the junction kept 7 bases outside the gene matches. The CDR3 covers 16 residues. CDR3 protein: CASSVWSGGGTDTQYF. The CDR3 coding sequence is TGTGCCAGCAGTGTGTGGAGCGGGGGGGGCACAGATACGCAGTATTTT.

The chain uses TRBV4-3 and TRBJ1-1; no reliable D call. Trimming stripped 0 bases from V and 6 bases from J, with 14 bases between. From germline, CDR1 is LGHNA and CDR2 YSLEER. The CDR3 runs 15 residues. The CDR3 is CASSQDRASSAEAFF. CDR3 nucleotides: TGCGCCAGCAGCCAAGACCGAGCGTCGTCCGCTGAAGCTTTCTTT.

This chain joins TRBV5-1 and TRBJ2-7; tentative D call: TRBD2 (5 bases). Trimming stripped 0 bases from V and 0 bases from J, with 16 bases between. CDR3 size: 17 residues. Germline V gene lookup returns CDR1 SGHRS and CDR2 YFSETQ. Written as DNA, the CDR3 is TGCGCCAGCAGCTTGGAGGTGGGAGCCTCGAGCTCCTACGAGCAGTACTTC. Its protein product is CASSLEVGASSSYEQYF.

V usage is TRBV15 and J usage is TRBJ1-4, with TRBD1 matching 7 bases. The CDR3 is 16 amino acids. Germline V gives CDR1 LNHNV, CDR2 YYDKDF (reference sequence). The J segment lost 7 bases and the V segment lost 3 bases, leaving 11 bases of the junction unmatched. The CDR3 loop is CATSRTGRPEGEKLFF. Written as DNA, the CDR3 is TGTGCCACCAGCAGGACAGGGAGGCCTGAGGGTGAAAAACTGTTTTTT.

The chain joins TRBV6-1 to TRBJ2-3; D remains unclear. The CDR3 length is 15 residues. Trimming shortened V by 1 base and J by 2 bases, and 10 bases separated the two germline ends. Germline V lookup: CDR1 MNHNS, CDR2 SASEGT. As DNA, the CDR3 is TGTGCCAGCAGTGAAGGCGGTGGATTCACAGATACGCAGTATTTT. This translates into CASSEGGGFTDTQYF.

This rearrangement joins TRBV5-1 to TRBJ2-1; 7 bases line up with TRBD2. CDR1 SGHRS and CDR2 YFSETQ come from the germline V gene. CDR3 length equals 15 residues. Germline trimming cut 0 bases from V and 6 bases from J; bases unmatched to any gene: 6. DNA for the CDR3: TGCGCCAGCAGCTTGGCCCTGGGGGGGACCAATGAGCAGTTCTTC. Translation gives CASSLALGGTNEQFF.

The genes are TRBV6-4 and TRBJ2-1; 7 bases align to TRBD2. V shed 1 base, J shed 12 bases, and the junction held 6 bases outside the gene matches. Germline V lookup: CDR1 MRHNA, CDR2 SNTAGT. CDR3 length: 13 amino acids. CDR3 nucleotide sequence: TGTGCCAGCAGTGACTTAAGCGGGGCCCTGCAGTTCTTC. This gives the protein CASSDLSGALQFF.

This clone came up once. The chain combines TRBV19 with TRBJ1-1; unclear D gene. Per the germline V gene, CDR1 is LNHDA and CDR2 is SQIVND (reference sequence). Between the trimmed V and J ends, which lost 7 bases and 5 bases, there was a span of 11 bases. This CDR3 has 12 amino acids. The CDR3 DNA is TGTGCCAGTAAGGAGGAATGGACTGAAGCTTTCTTT. Its protein is CASKEEWTEAFF.

The chain recombines TRBV10-2 with TRBJ1-4; D is unresolved. V was shortened by 6 bases and J by 3 bases, with 17 bases between the two germline ends. CDR1 and CDR2 from the germline V gene are WSHSY and SAAADI. CDR3 length: 16 amino acids. The CDR3 is CASSGAGYLANEKLFF. The CDR3 region has the DNA TGCGCCAGCAGCGGAGCGGGGTATCTCGCTAATGAAAAACTGTTTTTT.

The chain links TRBV19 to TRBJ1-6; D is possibly TRBD1 (6 bases). Trimming left V 4 bases short and J 5 bases short, with 21 bases between. CDR1 and CDR2 from the germline V gene are LNHDA and SQIVND (reference sequence). The CDR3 is 18 residues long. The DNA of the CDR3 is TGTGCCAGTAGTACCCAACCCCAAAGGACAGAGCATAATTCACCCCTCCACTTT. Translating it yields CASSTQPQRTEHNSPLHF.

V gene TRBV29-1 combines with J gene TRBJ2-5; 10 bases agree with TRBD1. V was clipped by 3 bases and J by 6 bases; unmatched bases: 4. The CDR3 totals 13 residues. The germline V gene encodes CDR1 SQVTM and CDR2 ANQGSEA. The CDR3 DNA reads TGCAGCGTTGAGGGACAGGGGTTTAAGACCCAGTACTTC. It codes for CSVEGQGFKTQYF.

This clone was counted once. The chain couples TRBV25-1 to TRBJ2-2; no clear D gene. Germline V gene lookup returns CDR1 MGHDK and CDR2 SYGVNS. The CDR3 is 17 amino acids. The V end lost 5 bases, the J end lost 4 bases, and 20 bases lay between the germline ends. CDR3 coding DNA: TGTGCCAGCAGTCGAAACCGGCAGGTCGATAGCACCGGGGAGCTGTTTTTT. As protein: CASSRNRQVDSTGELFF.

This sequence joins TRBV4-1 and TRBJ2-1, with 10 positions matching TRBD2. CDR3 size: 14 residues. J lost 7 bases, V lost 2 bases, and 2 bases had no gene match. Germline V CDR1 and CDR2: MGHRA, YSYEKL. Here the CDR3 DNA reads TGCGCCAGCAGCCAAAGCGGGGGGGCAAATGAGCAGTTCTTC. It translates to CASSQSGGANEQFF.

This rearrangement joins TRBV6-4 to TRBJ1-1; 8 nucleotides line up with TRBD1. CDR1 is MRHNA and CDR2 is SNTAGT in the germline V gene. The CDR3 has 15 residues. Unmatched junction bases numbered 5, after V lost 2 bases and J lost 3 bases. The CDR3 sequence: CASSDAPGGYTEAFF. CDR3 sequence (DNA): TGTGCCAGCAGTGACGCACCAGGGGGCTACACTGAAGCTTTCTTT.

The V and J genes are TRBV2 and TRBJ2-3, with 11 bases that match TRBD1. The length of the CDR3 is 15 residues. V trimming: 4 bases; J trimming: 3 bases; junction bases outside the gene matches: 3. The germline CDR1 and CDR2 sequences are SNHLY and FYNNEI. The CDR3 DNA reads TGTGCCAGCAGTGGGGGGGACAGGGGGACAGATACGCAGTATTTT. Translating gives CASSGGDRGTDTQYF.

The V call is TRBV11-2, the J call TRBJ2-7; 10 positions agree with TRBD2. The CDR3 sequence is 14 residues long. In germline, CDR1 is SGHAT, CDR2 FQNNGV. Trimming at V came to 4 bases and at J to 3 bases, leaving 3 bases not matched to a gene. Here the CDR3 DNA reads TGTGCCAGCAGCTGGACTAGCGGAGTCTACGAGCAGTACTTC. Its translation: CASSWTSGVYEQYF.

V gene TRBV10-3 combines with J gene TRBJ1-1; TRBD1 is a possible D gene (5 bases). V lost 0 bases and J lost 4, with 6 bases in between. The length of the CDR3 is 13 residues. Germline lookup yields CDR1 ENHRY and CDR2 SYGVKD. This CDR3 is CAISESTATEAFF. CDR3 in DNA: TGTGCCATCAGTGAGTCGACAGCCACTGAAGCTTTCTTT.